This T cell receptor (beta chain) was captured in a study of cytomegalovirus exposure and HLA in healthy donors. PCR was performed using 60 Vbeta and 13 Jbeta primers. The table came from immunoSEQ multiplex PCR; TCRdb's copy has only in-frame clones and leaves some out. The data contain about 160,000 clones, around 80% of them singletons. The CDR3 contains 16 residues. Germline V gives CDR1 MNHEY, CDR2 SVGAGI. Trimming removed 4 bases from V and 3 bases from J; junction bases left unmatched: 9. The origin of this receptor is a man aged 40-55 years in good health and CMV-seronegative. Sequencing input: PBMCs. The chain couples TRBV6-5 to TRBJ2-3, with TRBD2 matching over 8 bases. CDR3: CASSFRTGGGTDTQYF. CDR3 nucleotides: TGTGCCAGCAGTTTCCGTACGGGAGGGGGGACAGATACGCAGTATTTT.